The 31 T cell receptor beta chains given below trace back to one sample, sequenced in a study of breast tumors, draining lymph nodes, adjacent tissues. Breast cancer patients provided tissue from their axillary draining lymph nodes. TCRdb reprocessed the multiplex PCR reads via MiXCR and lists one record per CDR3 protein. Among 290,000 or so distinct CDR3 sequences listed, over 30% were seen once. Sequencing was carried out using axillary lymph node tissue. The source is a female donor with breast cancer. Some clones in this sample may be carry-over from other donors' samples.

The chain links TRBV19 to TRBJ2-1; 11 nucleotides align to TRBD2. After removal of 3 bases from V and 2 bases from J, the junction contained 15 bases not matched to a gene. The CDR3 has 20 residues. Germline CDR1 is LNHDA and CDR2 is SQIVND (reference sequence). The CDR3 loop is CASSIVTDHSGRAPYNEQFF. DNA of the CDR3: TGTGCCAGTAGTATTGTCACCGACCATAGCGGGAGGGCCCCCTACAATGAGCAGTTCTTC.

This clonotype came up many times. This chain's CDR3 is CASLLRDSYNSPLHF. The CDR3 DNA reads TGTGCCAGCCTACTTCGGGACTCCTATAATTCACCCCTCCACTTT. The chain carries TRBV7-2 and TRBJ1-6; D is uncertain. The germline gives CDR1 SGHTA, CDR2 FQGNSA. The CDR3 is 15 residues long. V dropped 8 bases and J dropped 0 bases, with 11 bases sitting between them.

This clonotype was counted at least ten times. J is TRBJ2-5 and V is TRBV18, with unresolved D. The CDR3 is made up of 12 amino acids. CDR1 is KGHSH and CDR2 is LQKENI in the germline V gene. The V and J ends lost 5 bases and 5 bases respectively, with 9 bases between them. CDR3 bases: TGTGCCAGCTCAACCACCGATGAGACCCAGTACTTC. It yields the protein CASSTTDETQYF.

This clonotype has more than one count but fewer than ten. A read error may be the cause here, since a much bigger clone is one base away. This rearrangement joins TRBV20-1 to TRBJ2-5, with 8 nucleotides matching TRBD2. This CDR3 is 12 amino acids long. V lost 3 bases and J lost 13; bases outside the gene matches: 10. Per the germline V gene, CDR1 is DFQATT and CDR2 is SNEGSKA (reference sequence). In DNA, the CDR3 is TGCAGTGCTAGGGGTAGCGGGGATAGGACGTACTTC. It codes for CSARGSGDRTYF.

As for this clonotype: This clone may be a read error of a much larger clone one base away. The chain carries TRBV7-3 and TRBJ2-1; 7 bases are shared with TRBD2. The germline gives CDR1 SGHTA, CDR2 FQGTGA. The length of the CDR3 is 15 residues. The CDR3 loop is CASSVSSGGYNERFF. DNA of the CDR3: TGTGCCAGCAGCGTATCTAGCGGAGGGTACAATGAGCGGTTCTTC.

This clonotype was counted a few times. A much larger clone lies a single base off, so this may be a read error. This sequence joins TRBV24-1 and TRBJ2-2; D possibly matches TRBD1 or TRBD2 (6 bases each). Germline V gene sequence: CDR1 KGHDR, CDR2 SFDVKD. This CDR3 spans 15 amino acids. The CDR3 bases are TGTGCCGCCAGTAGACTCGGGGGCGCGTCCGGGGAGCTGTTTTTT. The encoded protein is CAASRLGGASGELFF.

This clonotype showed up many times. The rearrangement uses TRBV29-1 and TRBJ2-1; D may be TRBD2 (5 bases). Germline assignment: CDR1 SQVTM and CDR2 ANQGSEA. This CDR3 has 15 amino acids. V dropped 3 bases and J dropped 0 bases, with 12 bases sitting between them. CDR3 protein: CSVEASRSSYNEQFF. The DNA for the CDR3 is TGCAGCGTTGAGGCTAGCCGTAGCTCCTACAATGAGCAGTTCTTC.

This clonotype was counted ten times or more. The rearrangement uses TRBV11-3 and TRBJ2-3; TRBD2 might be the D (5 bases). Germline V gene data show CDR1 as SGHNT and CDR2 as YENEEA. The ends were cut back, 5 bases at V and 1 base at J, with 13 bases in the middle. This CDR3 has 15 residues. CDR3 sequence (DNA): TGTGCCAGCAGCCCTTTACGGGGTGGCACAGATACGCAGTATTTT. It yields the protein CASSPLRGGTDTQYF.

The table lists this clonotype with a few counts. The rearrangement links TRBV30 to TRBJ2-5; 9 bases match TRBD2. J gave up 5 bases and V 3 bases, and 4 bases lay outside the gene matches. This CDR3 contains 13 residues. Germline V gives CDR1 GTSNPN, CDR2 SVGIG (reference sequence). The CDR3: CAWSPAGGETQYF. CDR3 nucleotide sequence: TGTGCCTGGAGCCCCGCGGGAGGGGAGACCCAGTACTTC.

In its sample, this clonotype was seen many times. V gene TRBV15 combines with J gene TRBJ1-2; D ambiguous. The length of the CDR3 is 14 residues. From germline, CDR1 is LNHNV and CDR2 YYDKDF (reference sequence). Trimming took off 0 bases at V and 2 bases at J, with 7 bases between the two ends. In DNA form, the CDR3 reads TGTGCCACCAGCAGAGATACAGCCAACTATGGCTACACCTTC. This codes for CATSRDTANYGYTF. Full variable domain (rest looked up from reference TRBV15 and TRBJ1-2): DAMVIQNPRYQVTQFGKPVTLSCSQTLNHNVMYWYQQKSSQAPKLLFHYYDKDFNNEADTPDNFQSRRPNTSFCFLDIRSPGLGDTAMYLCATSRDTANYGYTFGSGTRLTVV.

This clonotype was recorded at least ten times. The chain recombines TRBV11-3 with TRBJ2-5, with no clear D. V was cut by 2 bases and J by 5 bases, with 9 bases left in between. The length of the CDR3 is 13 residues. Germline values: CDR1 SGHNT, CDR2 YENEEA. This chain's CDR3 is CASSLFTLETQYF. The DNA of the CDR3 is TGTGCCAGCAGCTTATTTACGCTTGAGACCCAGTACTTC.

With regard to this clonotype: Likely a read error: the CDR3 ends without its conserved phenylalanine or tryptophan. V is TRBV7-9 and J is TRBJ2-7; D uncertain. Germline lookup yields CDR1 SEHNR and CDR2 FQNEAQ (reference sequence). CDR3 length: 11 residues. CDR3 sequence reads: CAVESTYEQYL. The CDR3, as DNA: TGTGCGGTTGAGTCTACGTACGAGCAGTACCTC.

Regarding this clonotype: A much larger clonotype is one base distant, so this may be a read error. The DNA for the CDR3 is TGCAGCGGTAACAGGGTGGTGAACACTGAAGCTTCCTTT. Translating it yields CSGNRVVNTEASF. This sequence joins TRBV29-1 and TRBJ1-1; maybe TRBD1 (6 bases). The germline V gene encodes CDR1 SQVTM and CDR2 ANQGSEA. The CDR3 runs 13 residues.

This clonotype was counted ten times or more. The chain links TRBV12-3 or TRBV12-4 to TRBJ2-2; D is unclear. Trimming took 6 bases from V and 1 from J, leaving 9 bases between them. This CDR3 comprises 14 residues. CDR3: CASSNRMNTGELFF. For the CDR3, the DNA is TGTGCCAGCAGCAACCGTATGAACACCGGGGAGCTGTTTTTT.

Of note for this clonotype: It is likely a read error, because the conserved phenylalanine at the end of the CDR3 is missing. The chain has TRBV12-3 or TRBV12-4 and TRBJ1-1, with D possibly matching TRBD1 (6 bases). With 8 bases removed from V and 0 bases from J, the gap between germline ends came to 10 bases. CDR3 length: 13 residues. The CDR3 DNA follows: TGTGCCAGCCGGACAGAAATGAACACTGAAGCTTTCCTT. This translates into CASRTEMNTEAFL.

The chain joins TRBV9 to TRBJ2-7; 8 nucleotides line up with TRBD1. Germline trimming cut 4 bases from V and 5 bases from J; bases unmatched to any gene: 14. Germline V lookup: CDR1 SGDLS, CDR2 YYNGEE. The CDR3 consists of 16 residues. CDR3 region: CASSHPPAGGFDEQYF. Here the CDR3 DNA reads TGTGCCAGCAGCCACCCCCCAGCAGGGGGCTTCGACGAGCAGTACTTC.

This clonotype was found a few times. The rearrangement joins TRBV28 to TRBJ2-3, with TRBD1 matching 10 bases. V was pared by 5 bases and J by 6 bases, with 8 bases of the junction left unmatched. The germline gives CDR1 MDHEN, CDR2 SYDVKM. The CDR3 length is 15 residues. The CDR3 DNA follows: TGTGCCAGCAGTGGGGGGACAGGGGTTGGGGATACGCAGTATTTT. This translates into CASSGGTGVGDTQYF.

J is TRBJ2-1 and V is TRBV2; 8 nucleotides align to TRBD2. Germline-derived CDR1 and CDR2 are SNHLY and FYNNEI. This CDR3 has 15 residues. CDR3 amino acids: CASSFSSGRRNEQFF. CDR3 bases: TGTGCTAGCTCTTTTTCAAGCGGGAGAAGGAATGAGCAGTTCTTC.

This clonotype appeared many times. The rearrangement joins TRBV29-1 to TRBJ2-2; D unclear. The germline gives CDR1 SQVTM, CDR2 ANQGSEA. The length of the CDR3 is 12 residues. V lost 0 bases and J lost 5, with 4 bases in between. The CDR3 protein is CSVEDGTGELFF. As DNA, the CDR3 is TGCAGCGTTGAAGATGGGACCGGGGAGCTGTTTTTT.

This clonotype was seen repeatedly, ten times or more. For the CDR3, the DNA is TGCAGCGTTGCGGAGACCCACCAGGGGACCCAGTACTTC. Translation: CSVAETHQGTQYF. This chain uses TRBV29-1 with TRBJ2-5, with D perhaps matching TRBD1 (5 bases). V lost 4 bases and J 7 bases, leaving 16 bases between the germline ends. This CDR3 has 13 amino acids. From germline, CDR1 is SQVTM and CDR2 ANQGSEA.

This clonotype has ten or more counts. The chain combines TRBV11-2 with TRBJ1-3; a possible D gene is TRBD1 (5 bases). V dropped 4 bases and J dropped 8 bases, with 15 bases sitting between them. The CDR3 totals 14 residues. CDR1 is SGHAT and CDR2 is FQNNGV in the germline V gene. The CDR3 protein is CASSSRRGLDTIYF. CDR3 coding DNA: TGTGCCAGCAGCTCCCGACGGGGGTTAGACACCATATATTTT. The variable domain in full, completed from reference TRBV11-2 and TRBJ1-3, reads EAGVAQSPRYKIIEKRQSVAFWCNPISGHATLYWYQQILGQGPKLLIQFQNNGVVDDSQLPKDRFSAERLKGVDSTLKIQPAKLEDSAVYLCASSSRRGLDTIYFGEGSWLTVV.

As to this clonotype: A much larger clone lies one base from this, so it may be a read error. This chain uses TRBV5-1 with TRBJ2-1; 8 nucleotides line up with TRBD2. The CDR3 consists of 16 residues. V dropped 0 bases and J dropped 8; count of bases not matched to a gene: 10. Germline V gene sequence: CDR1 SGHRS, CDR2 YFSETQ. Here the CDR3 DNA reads TGCGCCAGCAGCTTGGGGCTAGCGGGTTGTTTAGATGAGCAGTTCTTC. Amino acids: CASSLGLAGCLDEQFF.

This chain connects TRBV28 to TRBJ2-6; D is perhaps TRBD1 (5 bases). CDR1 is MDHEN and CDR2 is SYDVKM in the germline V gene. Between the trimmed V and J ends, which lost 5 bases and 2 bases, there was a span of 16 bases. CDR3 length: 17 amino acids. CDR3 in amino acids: CASSLPLAGTGANVLTF. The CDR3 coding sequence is TGTGCCAGCAGTCTTCCCCTCGCAGGGACTGGGGCCAACGTCCTGACTTTC.

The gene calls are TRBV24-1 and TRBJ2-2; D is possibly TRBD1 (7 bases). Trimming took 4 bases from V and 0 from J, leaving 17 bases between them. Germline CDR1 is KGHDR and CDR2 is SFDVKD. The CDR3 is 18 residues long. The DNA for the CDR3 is TGTGCCACCAGTGACCCCCGTGGAGGGGGCGCGAACACCGGGGAGCTGTTTTTT. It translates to CATSDPRGGGANTGELFF.

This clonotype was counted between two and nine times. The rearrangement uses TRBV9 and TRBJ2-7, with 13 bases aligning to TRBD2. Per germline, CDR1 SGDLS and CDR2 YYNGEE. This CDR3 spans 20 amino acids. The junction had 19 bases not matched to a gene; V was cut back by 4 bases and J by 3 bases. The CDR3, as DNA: TGTGCCAGCAGCCCTAGGGGGCACAGAGGACTAGCGGGAGTATTCTACGAGCAGTACTTC. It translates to CASSPRGHRGLAGVFYEQYF.

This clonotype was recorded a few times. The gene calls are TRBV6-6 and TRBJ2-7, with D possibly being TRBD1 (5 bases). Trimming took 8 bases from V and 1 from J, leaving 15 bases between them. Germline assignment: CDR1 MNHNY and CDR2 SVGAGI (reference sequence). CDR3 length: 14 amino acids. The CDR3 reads CASQPLTESYEQYF. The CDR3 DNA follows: TGTGCCAGCCAACCCCTGACAGAGTCCTACGAGCAGTACTTC.

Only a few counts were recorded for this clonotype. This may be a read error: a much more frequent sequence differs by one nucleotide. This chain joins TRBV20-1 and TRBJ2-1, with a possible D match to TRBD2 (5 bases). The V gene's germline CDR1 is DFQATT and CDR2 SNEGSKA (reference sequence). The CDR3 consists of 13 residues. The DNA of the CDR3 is TGCAGTGCTTCTGGACTCCCTGGGAATGCGCAGTTCTTC. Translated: CSASGLPGNAQFF.

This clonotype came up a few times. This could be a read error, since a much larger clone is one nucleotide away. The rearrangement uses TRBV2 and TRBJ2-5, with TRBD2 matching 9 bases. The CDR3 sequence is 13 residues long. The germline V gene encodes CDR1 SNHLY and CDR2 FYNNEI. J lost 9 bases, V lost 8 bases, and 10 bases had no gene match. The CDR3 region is CASATSGREAQYF. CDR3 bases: TGTGCCAGCGCGACTAGCGGTAGGGAGGCCCAGTACTTC. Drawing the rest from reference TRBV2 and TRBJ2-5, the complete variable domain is EPEVTQTPSHQVTQMGQEVILRCVPISNHLYFYWYRQILGQKVEFLVSFYNNEISEKSEIFDDQFSVERPDGSNFTLKIRSTKLEDSAMYFCASATSGREAQYFGPGTRLLVL.

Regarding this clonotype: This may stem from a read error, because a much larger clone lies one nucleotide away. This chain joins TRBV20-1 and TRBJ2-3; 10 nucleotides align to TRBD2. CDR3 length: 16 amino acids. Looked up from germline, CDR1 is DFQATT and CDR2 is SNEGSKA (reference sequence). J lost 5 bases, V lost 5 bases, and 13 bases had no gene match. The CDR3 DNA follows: TGCAGTGCTGCGGAGCGGGAGGGCCTAGCAGGAGATACGCAGTATTTT. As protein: CSAAEREGLAGDTQYF.

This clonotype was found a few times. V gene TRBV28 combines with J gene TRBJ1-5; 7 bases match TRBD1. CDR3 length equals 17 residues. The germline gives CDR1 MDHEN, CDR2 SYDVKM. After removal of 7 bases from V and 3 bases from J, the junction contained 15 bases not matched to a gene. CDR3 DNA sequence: TGTGCCAGCACTATTTCCGGGACAGCTCCTTCCAATCAGCCCCAGCATTTT. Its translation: CASTISGTAPSNQPQHF.

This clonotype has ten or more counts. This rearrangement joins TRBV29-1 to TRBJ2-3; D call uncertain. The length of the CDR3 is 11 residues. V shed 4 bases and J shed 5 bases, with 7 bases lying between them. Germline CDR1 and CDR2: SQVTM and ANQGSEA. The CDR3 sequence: CSVAVRDTQYF. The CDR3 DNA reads TGCAGCGTTGCAGTTAGAGATACGCAGTATTTT.